This TCR beta chain was sequenced for a study of T-cell memory formation after mild COVID-19. The overall study: Across donors, TCR clusters were largely donor specific. Study results and limitations: Certain responding clones were present in pre-infection memory, suggesting participation of cross-reactive memory. A second wave expanding day 15 to 37 was CD4+-biased; contracting clones were balanced. Among contracting clones, CD4+ were mainly CM/EM and CD8+ enriched in EMRA.

A single record per CDR3 protein comes from TCRdb applying MiXCR to the 5' RACE reads. The table includes about 190,000 distinct CDR3 sequences, about 11% detected once. Concerning this clonotype: Its target is unknown.

The CDR3 covers 17 residues. The germline gives CDR1 MGHDK, CDR2 SYGVNS. V lost 4 bases and J 2 bases, leaving 18 bases between the germline ends. The rearrangement joins TRBV25-1 to TRBJ2-1, with D maybe TRBD2 (6 bases). The sequence derives from a man younger than 35 who had mild COVID-19 (a few samples of this study predate the infection). Cell type and time point are not known. The sequencing input was PBMCs or a T cell subset sorted from them (not recorded which). Here the CDR3 reads CASSGSWGGETYNEQFF. The DNA for the CDR3 is TGTGCCAGCAGTGGTTCGTGGGGCGGGGAAACCTACAATGAGCAGTTCTTC.